The 32 T cell receptor beta chains below come from one sample, sequenced in a study of shared clonotypes between healthy human individuals. The assay was immunoSEQ multiplex PCR, and TCRdb's table has in-frame clones only and misses some. The table shows roughly 1.5 million clones, with nearly 99% occurring only once. Source material: naive CD4+ T cells sorted from blood. Subset given: CD45RA+ positively selected. These receptors originate from a man younger than 40 in good health.

V usage is TRBV29-1 and J usage is TRBJ2-5, with D tentatively TRBD2 (7 bases). CDR3 size: 14 residues. V lost 6 bases and J lost 5, with 19 bases in between. Germline loops: CDR1 SQVTM, CDR2 ANQGSEA. The CDR3, as DNA: TGCAGCGTCTTAAGGGGGGGGATAGGGGAGACCCAGTACTTC. Translating gives CSVLRGGIGETQYF.

The V gene is TRBV5-6, the J gene TRBJ1-4, with unresolved D. From germline, CDR1 is SGHDT and CDR2 YYEEEE. V was trimmed by 3 bases and J by 8 bases, leaving 14 bases between them. The CDR3 extends over 14 amino acids. CDR3 sequence: CASSSAAWREKLFF. The CDR3 DNA is TGTGCCAGCAGCTCAGCAGCCTGGCGGGAAAAACTGTTTTTT.

This rearrangement joins TRBV14 to TRBJ1-1; 7 nucleotides line up with TRBD1. The CDR3 is 15 amino acids. V was pared by 1 base and J by 2 bases, with 4 bases of the junction left unmatched. CDR1 SGHDN and CDR2 FVKESK come from the germline V gene. In DNA form, the CDR3 reads TGTGCCAGCAGCCAAGGGACAGGAAGAAACACTGAAGCTTTCTTT. Encoded protein: CASSQGTGRNTEAFF.

The rearrangement joins TRBV18 to TRBJ2-7; D remains ambiguous. V was clipped by 4 bases and J by 3 bases, with 13 bases between them. This CDR3 region has 14 residues. In germline, CDR1 is KGHSH, CDR2 LQKENI. The CDR3 sequence: CASSRRDISYEQYF. The DNA for the CDR3 is TGTGCCAGCTCACGTCGTGACATCAGCTACGAGCAGTACTTC. The entire variable domain, with the rest obtained from reference TRBV18 and TRBJ2-7, is as follows: NAGVMQNPRHLVRRRGQEARLRCSPMKGHSHVYWYRQLPEEGLKFMVYLQKENIIDESGMPKERFSAEFPKEGPSILRIQQVVRGDSAAYFCASSRRDISYEQYFGPGTRLTVT.

The J gene is TRBJ2-7, the V gene TRBV2; TRBD2 matches at 15 bases. Trimming at V came to 8 bases and at J to 12 bases, leaving 8 bases not matched to a gene. The V gene's germline CDR1 is SNHLY and CDR2 FYNNEI. This CDR3 is 13 amino acids long. The chain's CDR3 is CASLGTSGRSWYF. The CDR3 DNA reads as TGTGCCAGCCTAGGGACTAGCGGGAGGTCCTGGTACTTC.

CDR3 sequence (DNA): TGTGCCAGCAGTGTCGCGGGGAATCAGCCCCAGCATTTT. Amino acid sequence: CASSVAGNQPQHF. The rearrangement uses TRBV6-4 and TRBJ1-5; no definite D call. Germline V CDR1 and CDR2: MRHNA, SNTAGT. This CDR3 has 13 residues. Trimming shortened V by 4 bases and J by 4 bases, and 8 bases separated the two germline ends.

The CDR3 nucleotides are TGTGCCAGCAATGGGGGCAGGGGGTATGAAAAACTGTTTTTT. Protein sequence: CASNGGRGYEKLFF. V and J are TRBV28 and TRBJ1-4, with 7 nucleotides matching TRBD1. Looked up from germline, CDR1 is MDHEN and CDR2 is SYDVKM. With V trimmed by 7 bases and J by 6 bases, 8 bases remained unmatched. The CDR3 spans 14 residues.

Regarding this clone: Within the sample, other DNA sequences also encode this same CDR3. The rearrangement joins TRBV10-3 to TRBJ1-2; D is possibly TRBD1 (6 bases). Germline V gene sequence: CDR1 ENHRY, CDR2 SYGVKD. The V gene lost 3 bases and the J gene lost 3 bases, with 8 bases spanning the gap. The CDR3 has 13 residues. CDR3 in DNA: TGTGCCATCAGTGATAGGGGGGACTATGGCTACACCTTC. It is translated as CAISDRGDYGYTF.

Points on this clone: The sample contains more than one DNA sequence encoding this CDR3. This sequence joins TRBV29-1 and TRBJ2-3; D is possibly TRBD2 (5 bases). This CDR3 has 13 amino acids. V lost 4 bases, J lost 3 bases, and 11 bases lay in between. The germline CDR1 and CDR2 sequences are SQVTM and ANQGSEA. For the CDR3, the DNA is TGCAGCGTTGCGGCGGGCGTAACAGATACGCAGTATTTT. Its translation: CSVAAGVTDTQYF.

On this clone itself: The sample has other DNA sequences that encode this CDR3 too. The rearrangement joins TRBV5-1 to TRBJ2-1; 13 positions agree with TRBD2. CDR1 and CDR2 (germline): SGHRS, YFSETQ. The CDR3 loop spans 14 amino acids. V was clipped by 0 bases and J by 10 bases; unmatched bases: 1. The CDR3 nucleotides are TGCGCCAGCAGCTTGGGACTAGCGGGAGGAGAGCAGTTCTTC. Translating it yields CASSLGLAGGEQFF.

J is TRBJ1-3 and V is TRBV2, with D possibly being TRBD1 (5 bases). Germline V gene sequence: CDR1 SNHLY, CDR2 FYNNEI. Trimming removed 8 bases at V and 2 bases at J, with 13 bases between. The CDR3 has 14 amino acids. CDR3 sequence: CASHSQGAGNTIYF. The CDR3 DNA reads TGTGCCAGCCACTCCCAAGGGGCTGGAAACACCATATATTTT.

The chain carries TRBV30 and TRBJ2-5; 10 bases fit TRBD2. J lost 9 bases, V lost 2 bases, and 6 bases had no gene match. Germline CDR1 is GTSNPN and CDR2 is SVGIG (reference sequence). The CDR3 is made up of 13 amino acids. The CDR3 nucleotides are TGTGCCTGGAGTCGCAGCGGGAGGGAGGCCCAGTACTTC. As protein: CAWSRSGREAQYF. The full variable domain, rest sourced from reference TRBV30 and TRBJ2-5, is SQTIHQWPATLVQPVGSPLSLECTVEGTSNPNLYWYRQAAGRGLQLLFYSVGIGQISSEVPQNLSASRPQDRQFILSSKKLLLSDSGFYLCAWSRSGREAQYFGPGTRLLVL.

Written as DNA, the CDR3 is TGCGCCAGCAGCCAGAATTCCGGGACGTACATTCAGTACTTC. Residues: CASSQNSGTYIQYF. The J gene is TRBJ2-4, the V gene TRBV5-1; either TRBD1 or TRBD2 may fit D (5 bases each). Deletions cut 4 bases from V and 8 bases from J, with 16 bases between. CDR1 is SGHRS and CDR2 is YFSETQ in the germline V gene. CDR3 length: 14 amino acids. Full variable domain (outside the CDR3, taken from reference TRBV5-1 and TRBJ2-4): KAGVTQTPRYLIKTRGQQVTLSCSPISGHRSVSWYQQTPGQGLQFLFEYFSETQRNKGNFPGRFSGRQFSNSRSEMNVSTLELGDSALYLCASSQNSGTYIQYFGAGTRLSVL.

The chain couples TRBV10-3 to TRBJ1-1; TRBD1 matches 8 bases. The CDR3 covers 16 residues. The germline V gene encodes CDR1 ENHRY and CDR2 SYGVKD. Unmatched junction bases numbered 9, after V lost 0 bases and J lost 6 bases. The CDR3 reads CAISESRTGKGAEAFF. For the CDR3, the DNA is TGTGCCATCAGTGAGTCCCGGACAGGGAAAGGAGCTGAAGCTTTCTTT.

The chain has TRBV7-2 and TRBJ2-7; no reliable D call. The CDR3 length is 14 residues. From germline, CDR1 is SGHTA and CDR2 FQGNSA. V lost 1 base to trimming and J lost 4 bases, with 11 bases between them. Here the CDR3 DNA reads TGTGCCAGCAGCTTAGAAGTCTTACGGTACGAGCAGTACTTC. Translation: CASSLEVLRYEQYF.

The rearrangement joins TRBV9 to TRBJ2-7; TRBD2 might be the D (6 bases). The germline V and J ends were trimmed by 2 bases and 4 bases, with 13 bases remaining between them. This CDR3 has 14 amino acids. Germline CDR1 is SGDLS and CDR2 is YYNGEE. CDR3 nucleotide sequence: TGTGCCAGCAGCGTCCCGGGACTCGGATACGAGCAGTACTTC. This encodes CASSVPGLGYEQYF.

Comments on this clone: Different DNA sequences within this sample yield the same CDR3. The chain uses TRBV6-1 and TRBJ1-5; 7 positions agree with TRBD1. Germline V CDR1 and CDR2: MNHNS, SASEGT. This CDR3 is 14 amino acids long. V lost 2 bases, J lost 7 bases, and 5 bases stayed unmatched. The CDR3 sequence is CASSERQGGQPQHF. The CDR3 DNA is TGTGCCAGCAGTGAACGGCAGGGGGGCCAGCCCCAGCATTTT.

The J gene is TRBJ2-1, the V gene TRBV11-3; 9 bases are a match to TRBD2. Losses at the gene ends were 3 bases for V and 9 bases for J; bases not matched to a gene: 12. CDR1 is SGHNT and CDR2 is YENEEA in the germline V gene. The CDR3 totals 16 residues. The CDR3 loop is CASSFIAGGRATEQFF. In DNA form, the CDR3 reads TGTGCCAGCAGCTTTATCGCTGGCGGGAGGGCCACTGAGCAGTTCTTC. Looking up the rest from reference TRBV11-3 and TRBJ2-1 gives the full variable domain: EAGVVQSPRYKIIEKKQPVAFWCNPISGHNTLYWYLQNLGQGPELLIRYENEEAVDDSQLPKDRFSAERLKGVDSTLKIQPAELGDSAVYLCASSFIAGGRATEQFFGPGTRLTVL.

This clone has just a few counts. CDR3 DNA sequence: TGTGCCAGCAGCTTAGAACTGGTTGGCAGGAACTATGGCTACACCTTC. Residues: CASSLELVGRNYGYTF. J is TRBJ1-2 and V is TRBV11-2; D is unresolved. The ends were cut back, 0 bases at V and 2 bases at J, with 13 bases in the middle. CDR3 size: 16 residues. Germline CDR1 SGHAT, CDR2 FQNNGV.

The chain uses TRBV30 and TRBJ2-7; D call uncertain. V was cut by 3 bases and J by 2 bases, with 8 bases left in between. The CDR3 has 12 amino acids. Germline CDR1 is GTSNPN and CDR2 is SVGIG (reference sequence). This CDR3 reads CAWSPSPYEQYF. The CDR3 coding sequence is TGTGCCTGGAGCCCATCGCCCTACGAGCAGTACTTC.

With regard to this clone: At the DNA level, this CDR3 is encoded by other sequences in the same sample as well. The CDR3 DNA is TGCGCCAGCAGCCAAGTTGGAGGGAACACTGAAGCTTTCTTT. Protein: CASSQVGGNTEAFF. This chain uses TRBV4-1 with TRBJ1-1; D is undetermined. Trimming stripped 1 base from V and 1 base from J, with 7 bases between. Germline V CDR1 and CDR2: MGHRA, YSYEKL. The CDR3 extends over 14 amino acids.

This chain links TRBV18 with TRBJ2-2, with D unclear. V was shortened by 0 bases and J by 5 bases, with 10 bases between the two germline ends. The germline V gene has CDR1 KGHSH and CDR2 LQKENI. The CDR3 loop spans 15 amino acids. This CDR3 is CASSPPGPGTGELFF. CDR3 in DNA: TGTGCCAGCTCACCACCCGGGCCTGGAACCGGGGAGCTGTTTTTT.

V usage is TRBV19 and J usage is TRBJ2-3, with D unresolved. Deletions cut 5 bases from V and 1 base from J, with 10 bases between. The CDR3 is made up of 14 amino acids. Germline CDR1 LNHDA, CDR2 SQIVND (reference sequence). CDR3 sequence (DNA): TGTGCCAGTAGTCACGGTGGCGGCACAGATACGCAGTATTTT. Translating it yields CASSHGGGTDTQYF.

J is TRBJ1-1 and V is TRBV29-1, with a possible D match to TRBD1 (5 bases). Between the trimmed V and J ends, which lost 7 bases and 3 bases, there was a span of 12 bases. The CDR3 contains 12 residues. In germline, CDR1 is SQVTM, CDR2 ANQGSEA. The CDR3 loop is CSGGRGHTEAFF. The CDR3 nucleotides read TGCAGCGGGGGACGGGGCCACACTGAAGCTTTCTTT.

This clone was observed a single time. V and J are TRBV29-1 and TRBJ1-3, with no clear D. Per germline, CDR1 SQVTM and CDR2 ANQGSEA. CDR3 size: 12 residues. V dropped 4 bases and J dropped 4 bases, with 8 bases sitting between them. The CDR3 sequence is CSVVLGGNTIYF. CDR3 nucleotide sequence: TGCAGCGTTGTACTTGGAGGAAACACCATATATTTT.

The V gene is TRBV10-3, the J gene TRBJ1-2, with D hard to call. In germline, CDR1 is ENHRY, CDR2 SYGVKD. V was trimmed by 2 bases and J by 8 bases, leaving 15 bases between them. The CDR3 is 14 residues long. The CDR3, as DNA: TGTGCCATCAGTGAGCGACCCCCTGCCGAAGGCTACACCTTC. Translated, it gives CAISERPPAEGYTF.

The DNA for the CDR3 is TGTGCCAGCAGTTTATTACACCAGGGCGGGGAGCTGTTTTTT. As protein: CASSLLHQGGELFF. V usage is TRBV28 and J usage is TRBJ2-2, with a weak D call TRBD1 (5 bases). The CDR3 extends over 14 amino acids. V lost 1 base and J 7 bases, leaving 10 bases between the germline ends. The germline gives CDR1 MDHEN, CDR2 SYDVKM.

The CDR3 is CASSPSQPLDGHIQYF. As DNA, the CDR3 is TGTGCCAGCTCACCAAGCCAACCCCTAGACGGGCACATTCAGTACTTC. This chain connects TRBV18 to TRBJ2-4; D call uncertain. The length of the CDR3 is 16 residues. Germline CDR1 reads KGHSH; CDR2 reads LQKENI. Trimming left V 2 bases short and J 8 bases short, with 19 bases between.

J is TRBJ1-2 and V is TRBV29-1; D is unresolved. CDR3 length equals 11 residues. V dropped 6 bases and J dropped 0 bases, with 5 bases sitting between them. The V gene's germline CDR1 is SQVTM and CDR2 ANQGSEA. The CDR3 is CSVNANYGYTF. The CDR3 region has the DNA TGCAGCGTCAATGCTAACTATGGCTACACCTTC.

The rearrangement uses TRBV14 and TRBJ2-2, with a possible D match to TRBD1 (6 bases). Germline V gives CDR1 SGHDN, CDR2 FVKESK. This CDR3 spans 16 amino acids. Trimming shortened V by 4 bases and J by 5 bases, and 17 bases separated the two germline ends. The chain's CDR3 is CASSPQGGFRTGELFF. As DNA, the CDR3 is TGTGCCAGCAGCCCTCAAGGGGGATTTCGAACCGGGGAGCTGTTTTTT.

J is TRBJ2-2 and V is TRBV7-2, with D unclear. The germline gives CDR1 SGHTA, CDR2 FQGNSA. V dropped 3 bases and J dropped 6 bases, with 14 bases sitting between them. The CDR3 runs to 15 residues. The CDR3 protein is CASSLRLGNAGELFF. As DNA, the CDR3 is TGTGCCAGCAGCTTGCGGTTAGGCAACGCCGGGGAGCTGTTTTTT.

The rearrangement uses TRBV6-5 and TRBJ1-2; D is possibly TRBD1 (5 bases). The CDR3 has 15 amino acids. The ends were cut back, 6 bases at V and 6 bases at J, with 20 bases in the middle. CDR1 MNHEY and CDR2 SVGAGI come from the germline V gene. CDR3 nucleotides: TGTGCCAGCAGCTTAACCGCCCAGGGAACCCATGGCTACACCTTC. Translated, it gives CASSLTAQGTHGYTF.